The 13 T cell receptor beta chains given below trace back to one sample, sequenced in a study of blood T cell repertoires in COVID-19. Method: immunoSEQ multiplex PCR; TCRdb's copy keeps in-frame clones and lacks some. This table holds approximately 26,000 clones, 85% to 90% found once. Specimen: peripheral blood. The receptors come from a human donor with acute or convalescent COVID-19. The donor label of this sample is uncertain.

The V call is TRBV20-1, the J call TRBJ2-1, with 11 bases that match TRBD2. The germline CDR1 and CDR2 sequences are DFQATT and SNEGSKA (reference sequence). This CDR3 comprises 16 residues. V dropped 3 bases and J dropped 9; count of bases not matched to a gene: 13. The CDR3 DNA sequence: TGCAGTGCTAGTGCAACTAGCGGGGGTCAGTACGGTGAGCAGTTCTTC. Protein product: CSASATSGGQYGEQFF.

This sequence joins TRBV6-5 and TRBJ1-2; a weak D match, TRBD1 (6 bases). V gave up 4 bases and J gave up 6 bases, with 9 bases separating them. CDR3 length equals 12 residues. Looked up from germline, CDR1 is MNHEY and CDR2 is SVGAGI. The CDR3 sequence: CASSLQGDGYTF. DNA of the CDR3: TGTGCCAGCAGTTTACAGGGAGATGGCTACACCTTC.

CDR3 nucleotide sequence: TGTGCCAGCTCACCACGAGTAGCCCCAGGGGAGCTGTTTTTT. This encodes CASSPRVAPGELFF. V gene TRBV18 combines with J gene TRBJ2-2; D is undetermined. Trimming stripped 1 base from V and 8 bases from J, with 11 bases between. CDR3 size: 14 residues. Germline V gene lookup returns CDR1 KGHSH and CDR2 LQKENI.

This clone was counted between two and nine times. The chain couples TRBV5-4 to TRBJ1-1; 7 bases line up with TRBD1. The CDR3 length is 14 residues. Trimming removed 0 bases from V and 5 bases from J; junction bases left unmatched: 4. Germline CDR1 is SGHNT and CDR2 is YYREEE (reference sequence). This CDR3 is CASSLGQGGTEAFF. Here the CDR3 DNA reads TGTGCCAGCAGCTTGGGCCAGGGGGGAACTGAAGCTTTCTTT. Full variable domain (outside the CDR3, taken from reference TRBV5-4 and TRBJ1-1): ETGVTQSPTHLIKTRGQQVTLRCSSQSGHNTVSWYQQALGQGPQFIFQYYREEENGRGNFPPRFSGLQFPNYSSELNVNALELDDSALYLCASSLGQGGTEAFFGQGTRLTVV.

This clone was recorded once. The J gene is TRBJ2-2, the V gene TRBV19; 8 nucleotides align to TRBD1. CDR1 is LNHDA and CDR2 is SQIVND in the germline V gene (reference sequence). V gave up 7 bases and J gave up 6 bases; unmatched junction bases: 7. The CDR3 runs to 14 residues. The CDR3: CASKTGGGPGELFF. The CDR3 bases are TGTGCCAGTAAAACAGGGGGAGGTCCCGGGGAGCTGTTTTTT.

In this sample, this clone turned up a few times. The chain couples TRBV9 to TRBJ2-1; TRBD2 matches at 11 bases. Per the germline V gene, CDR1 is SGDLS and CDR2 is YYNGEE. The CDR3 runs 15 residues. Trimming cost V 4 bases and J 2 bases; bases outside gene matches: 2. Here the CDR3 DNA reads TGTGCCAGCAGCTTTAGCGGGAGGGCCTACAATGAGCAGTTCTTC. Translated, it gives CASSFSGRAYNEQFF.

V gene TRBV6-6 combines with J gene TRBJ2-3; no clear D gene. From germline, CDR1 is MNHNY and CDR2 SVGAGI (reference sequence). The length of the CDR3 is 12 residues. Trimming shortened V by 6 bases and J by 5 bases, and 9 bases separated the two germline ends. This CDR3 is CASSTVVDTQYF. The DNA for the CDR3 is TGTGCCAGCAGCACAGTGGTAGATACGCAGTATTTT.

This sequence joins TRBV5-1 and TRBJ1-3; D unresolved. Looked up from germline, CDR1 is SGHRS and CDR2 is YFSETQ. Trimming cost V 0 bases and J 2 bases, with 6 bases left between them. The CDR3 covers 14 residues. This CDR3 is CASSLGGPGNTIYF. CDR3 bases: TGCGCCAGCAGCTTGGGAGGGCCTGGAAACACCATATATTTT.

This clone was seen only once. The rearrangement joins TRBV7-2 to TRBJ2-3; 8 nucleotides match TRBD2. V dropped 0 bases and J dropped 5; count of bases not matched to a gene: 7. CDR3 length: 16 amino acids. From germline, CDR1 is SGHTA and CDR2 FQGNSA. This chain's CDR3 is CASSLASGRMGDTQYF. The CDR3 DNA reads TGTGCCAGCAGCTTAGCAAGCGGGAGAATGGGAGATACGCAGTATTTT.

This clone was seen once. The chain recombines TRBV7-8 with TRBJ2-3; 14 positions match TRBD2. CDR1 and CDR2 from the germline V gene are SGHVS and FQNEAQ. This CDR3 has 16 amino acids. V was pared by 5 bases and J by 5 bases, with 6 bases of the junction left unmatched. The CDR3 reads CASSRGLAGGEDTQYF. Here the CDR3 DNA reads TGTGCCAGCAGCCGAGGACTAGCGGGGGGTGAAGATACGCAGTATTTT.

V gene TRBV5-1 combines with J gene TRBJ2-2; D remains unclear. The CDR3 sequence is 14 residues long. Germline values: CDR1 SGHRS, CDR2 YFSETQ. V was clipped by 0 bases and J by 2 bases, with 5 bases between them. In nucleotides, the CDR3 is TGCGCCAGCAGCTTGGGGCCTAACACCGGGGAGCTGTTTTTT. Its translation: CASSLGPNTGELFF.

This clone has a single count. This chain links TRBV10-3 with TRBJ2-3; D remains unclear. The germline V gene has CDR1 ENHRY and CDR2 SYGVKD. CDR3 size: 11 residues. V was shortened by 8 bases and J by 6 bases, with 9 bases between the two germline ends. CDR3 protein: CAIATTDTQYF. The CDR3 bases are TGTGCCATCGCCACTACGGATACGCAGTATTTT.

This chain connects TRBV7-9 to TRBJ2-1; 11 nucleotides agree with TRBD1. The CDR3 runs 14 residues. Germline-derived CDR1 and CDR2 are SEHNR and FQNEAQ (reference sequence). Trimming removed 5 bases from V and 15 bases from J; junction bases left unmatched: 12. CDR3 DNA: TGTGCCAGCAGCCCCTCCCCGGGGGGGACAGGGGGGTTCTTC. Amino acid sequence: CASSPSPGGTGGFF.